The 3 T cell receptor beta chains below all came from one sample that was sequenced in a study of blood T cell repertoires in COVID-19. Measured with immunoSEQ multiplex PCR; TCRdb has only the in-frame clones, and not every one. The table records a few hundred thousand clones, 87% of them present only once. Sequencing used PBMCs or T cells enriched from blood (not recorded which). Receptors were obtained from a woman in her 30s who had recovered from COVID-19.

This chain links TRBV11-2 with TRBJ1-2, with TRBD1 as a possible D gene (5 bases). This CDR3 comprises 13 residues. Trimming left V 4 bases short and J 8 bases short, with 14 bases between. Per germline, CDR1 SGHAT and CDR2 FQNNGV. The CDR3 spells CASSSTGFDGYTF. DNA of the CDR3: TGTGCCAGCAGCTCAACAGGTTTTGACGGCTACACCTTC.

The V gene is TRBV20-1, the J gene TRBJ1-4, with D perhaps TRBD1 (5 bases). The germline gives CDR1 DFQATT, CDR2 SNEGSKA (reference sequence). V was clipped by 6 bases and J by 6 bases, with 8 bases between them. This CDR3 has 11 residues. The CDR3, as DNA: TGCAGTGCCAGGACATATGAAAAACTGTTTTTT. Residues: CSARTYEKLFF.

V and J are TRBV5-1 and TRBJ2-3, with D possibly being TRBD1 (5 bases). Trimming cost V 5 bases and J 5 bases, with 15 bases left between them. The CDR3 covers 14 residues. Germline-derived CDR1 and CDR2 are SGHRS and YFSETQ. CDR3 in amino acids: CASRLTAIQDTQYF. In nucleotides, the CDR3 is TGCGCCAGCAGACTGACAGCAATTCAAGATACGCAGTATTTT.